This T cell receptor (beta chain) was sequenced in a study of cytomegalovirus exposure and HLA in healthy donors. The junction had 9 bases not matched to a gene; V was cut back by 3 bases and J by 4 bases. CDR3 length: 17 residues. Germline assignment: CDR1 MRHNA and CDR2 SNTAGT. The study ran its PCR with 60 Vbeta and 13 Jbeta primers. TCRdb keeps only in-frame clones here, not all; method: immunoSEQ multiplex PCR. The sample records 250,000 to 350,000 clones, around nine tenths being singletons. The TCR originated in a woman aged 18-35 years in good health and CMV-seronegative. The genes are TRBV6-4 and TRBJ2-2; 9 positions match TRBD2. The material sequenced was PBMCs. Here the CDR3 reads CASSERGETSGTGELFF. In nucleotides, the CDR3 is TGTGCCAGCAGTGAAAGGGGTGAGACTAGCGGCACCGGGGAGCTGTTTTTT.